This TCR beta chain emerged from a study of T cell responses to AZD1222 COVID-19 vaccine (dated by TCRdb to the early 2020s). In terms of the full investigation: AZD1222 recipients with second doses at about 4 weeks or about 12 weeks were pooled, because spike-specific TCR depth and breadth did not differ between schedules. TCR sequencing covered roughly 230 trial participants: 200 to 220 given two doses of AZD1222 and 26 given two doses of MenACWY control vaccine. Enrollment into the trials was organized by age into subgroups of 18-55, 56-69 and 70-plus years, and those subgroups contained roughly 160, 29 and 62 TCR-sequenced participants, respectively.

Points the paper makes about the study in general: Because no day 14 peak-response samples were available, repertoires were characterized only after the peak T cell response. Conclusions about previously exposed vaccinees are limited, since just five or six AZD1222 recipients were seropositive for SARS-CoV-2 at baseline. The vaccine-associated CD4 TCRs covered the entire spike protein, and the dominant responses fell in regions 160-218 and 743-854. Reportedly, close to half of the unique spike-specific TCRs recognized epitopes lying outside the regions that are mutated in the B.1.351 and B.1.1.7 variants. In the small 56-69-year group, the increase in depth fell short of significance, most likely because of low power. Spike-specific TCR breadth and depth rose significantly after two AZD1222 doses compared with day 0 and with MenACWY recipients. Most participants were white British and females outnumbered males, and the authors suggested that clonal diversity may have been underestimated.

The CDR3 regions of human TCRbeta chains were subjected to immunosequencing. On the study's bioinformatics: Repertoire TCRs were matched against a reference library of SARS-CoV-2-specific TCRs generated with the MIRA antigen-specificity platform. Breadth meant the fraction of unique TCRs that were SARS-CoV-2-associated, whereas depth meant the fraction of total T cells that were SARS-CoV-2-associated. Each spike-specific TCR was assigned to its reactive spike region and to a CD4 or CD8 class using the MIRA data. Log10-transformed breadth and depth values were compared by one-way ANOVA with Sidak's multiple comparisons tests. The immuneACCESS repertoire file appears here via TCRdb, limited to in-frame rearrangements. These files lack a portion of the clones; in checked studies, under half of the deficit traces to unresolved V genes, and the cause of the others is not known. Clonal size and the V and J genes are those of that table, whereas D and trimming came from the DNA. Across this sample there are approximately 100,000 clones, with around 92% seen only once. About 41% of the sample is in the top ten clones.

The germline V gene encodes CDR1 SEHNR and CDR2 FQNEAQ (reference sequence). V is clipped by 5 bases and J by 8 bases, and the sequence between their germline boundaries is 19 bases long. From its cysteine to its phenylalanine, the CDR3 spans 16 amino acids. Kept here is only the CDR3 DNA, which spans 48 bases and is read in frame from base 1. This clone has just one count. The antigen it binds to is not known. No base quality information exists; no much larger clone differs at one position. The meaning of the sample's time point label: baseline before first vaccination. Vaccinee samples came from UK trials COV001 and COV002, including a single-blind randomized controlled phase 2/3 trial of AZD1222 (ChAdOx1 nCoV-19) in healthy adults. Trial participant PBMC samples were collected at day 0 and day 28 after the second dose for TCRbeta chain sequencing.

The rearrangement combines TRBV7-9 with TRBJ1-6; the D gene is unclear. Sequences were derived from peripheral blood, sampled on day 0 of AZD1222 vaccination. The sequence derives from an adult in good health. The sequenced DNA: TGTGCCAGCAGCCACGGACCGGGGAGCGGTGATTCACCCCTCCACTTT. It translates to CASSHGPGSGDSPLHF.